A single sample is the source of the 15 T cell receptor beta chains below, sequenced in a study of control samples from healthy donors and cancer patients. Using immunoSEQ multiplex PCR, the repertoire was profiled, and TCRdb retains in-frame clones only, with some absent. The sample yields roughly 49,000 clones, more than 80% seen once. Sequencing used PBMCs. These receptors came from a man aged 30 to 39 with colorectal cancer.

CDR3 region: CASSRTLLGNSPLHF. CDR3 nucleotide sequence: TGTGCCAGCAGTCGGACCCTTCTGGGGAATTCACCCCTCCACTTT. The V call is TRBV2, the J call TRBJ1-6, with D uncertain. The CDR3 length is 15 residues. CDR1 and CDR2 (germline): SNHLY, FYNNEI. Trimming took 5 bases from V and 7 from J, leaving 15 bases between them.

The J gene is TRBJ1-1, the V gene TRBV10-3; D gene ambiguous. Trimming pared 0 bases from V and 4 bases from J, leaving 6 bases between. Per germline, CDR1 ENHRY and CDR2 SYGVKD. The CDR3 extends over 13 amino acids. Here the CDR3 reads CAISESPGTEAFF. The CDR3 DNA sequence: TGTGCCATCAGTGAGTCGCCCGGCACTGAAGCTTTCTTT.

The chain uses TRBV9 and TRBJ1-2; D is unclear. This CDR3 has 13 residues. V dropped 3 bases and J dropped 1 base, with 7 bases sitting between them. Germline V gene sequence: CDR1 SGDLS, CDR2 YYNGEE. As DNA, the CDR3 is TGTGCCAGCAGCGAGGGAAATAACTATGGCTACACCTTC. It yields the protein CASSEGNNYGYTF.

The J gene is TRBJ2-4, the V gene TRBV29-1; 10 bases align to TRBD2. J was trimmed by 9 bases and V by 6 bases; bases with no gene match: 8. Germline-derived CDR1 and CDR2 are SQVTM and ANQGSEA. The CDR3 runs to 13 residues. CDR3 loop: CSVSSGGAGIQYF. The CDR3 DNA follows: TGCAGCGTCAGCAGCGGGGGGGCTGGCATTCAGTACTTC.

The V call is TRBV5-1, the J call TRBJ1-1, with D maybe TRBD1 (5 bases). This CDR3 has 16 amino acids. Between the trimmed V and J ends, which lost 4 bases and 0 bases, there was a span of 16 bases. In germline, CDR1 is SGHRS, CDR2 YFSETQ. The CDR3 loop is CASSRGRGRLNTEAFF. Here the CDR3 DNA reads TGCGCCAGCAGCCGGGGGAGGGGCCGCTTGAACACTGAAGCTTTCTTT.

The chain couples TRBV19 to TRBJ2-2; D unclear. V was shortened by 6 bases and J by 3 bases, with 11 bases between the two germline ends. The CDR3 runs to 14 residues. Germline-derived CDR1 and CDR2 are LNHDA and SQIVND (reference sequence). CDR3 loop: CASRARRDTGELFF. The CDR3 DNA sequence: TGTGCCAGTAGGGCGAGAAGGGACACCGGGGAGCTGTTTTTT. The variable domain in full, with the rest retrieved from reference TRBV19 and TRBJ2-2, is DGGITQSPKYLFRKEGQNVTLSCEQNLNHDAMYWYRQDPGQGLRLIYYSQIVNDFQKGDIAEGYSVSREKKESFPLTVTSAQKNPTAFYLCASRARRDTGELFFGEGSRLTVL.

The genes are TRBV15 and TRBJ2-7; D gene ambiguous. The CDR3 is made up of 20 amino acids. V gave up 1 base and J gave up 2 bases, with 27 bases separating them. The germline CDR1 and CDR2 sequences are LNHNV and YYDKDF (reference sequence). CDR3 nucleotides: TGTGCCACCAGCAGAGGTCGGATAACTCCCCTTGTGGCAAAGGCCTACGAGCAGTACGTC. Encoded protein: CATSRGRITPLVAKAYEQYV.

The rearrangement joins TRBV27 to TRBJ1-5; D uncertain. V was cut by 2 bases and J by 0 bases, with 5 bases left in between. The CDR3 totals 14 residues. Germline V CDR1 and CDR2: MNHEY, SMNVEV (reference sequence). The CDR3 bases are TGTGCCAGCAGTTTACAGTATAGCAATCAGCCCCAGCATTTT. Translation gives CASSLQYSNQPQHF.

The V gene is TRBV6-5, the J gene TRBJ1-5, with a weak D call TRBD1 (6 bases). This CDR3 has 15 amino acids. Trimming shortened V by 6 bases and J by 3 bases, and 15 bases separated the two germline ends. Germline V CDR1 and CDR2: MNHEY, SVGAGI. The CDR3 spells CASRPQGPSNQPQHF. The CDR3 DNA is TGTGCCAGCAGGCCGCAGGGGCCCTCCAATCAGCCCCAGCATTTT.

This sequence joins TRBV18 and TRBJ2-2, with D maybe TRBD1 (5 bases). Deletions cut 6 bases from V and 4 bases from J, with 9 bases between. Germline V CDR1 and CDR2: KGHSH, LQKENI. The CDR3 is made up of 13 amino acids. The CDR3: CASSVGVTGELFF. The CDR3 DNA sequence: TGTGCCAGCTCTGTAGGGGTCACCGGGGAGCTGTTTTTT.

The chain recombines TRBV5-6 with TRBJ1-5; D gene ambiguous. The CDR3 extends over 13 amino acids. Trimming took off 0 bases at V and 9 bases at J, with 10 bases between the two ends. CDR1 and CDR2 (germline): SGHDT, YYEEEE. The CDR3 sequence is CASSLDSLGPQHF. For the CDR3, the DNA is TGTGCCAGCAGCTTGGACAGTCTCGGGCCCCAGCATTTT.

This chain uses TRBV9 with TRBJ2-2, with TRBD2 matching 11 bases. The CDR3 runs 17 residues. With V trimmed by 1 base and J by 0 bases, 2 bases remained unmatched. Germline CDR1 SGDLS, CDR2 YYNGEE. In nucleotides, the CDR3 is TGTGCCAGCAGCGTAATTAGCGGGGGGGCGAACACCGGGGAGCTGTTTTTT. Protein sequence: CASSVISGGANTGELFF.

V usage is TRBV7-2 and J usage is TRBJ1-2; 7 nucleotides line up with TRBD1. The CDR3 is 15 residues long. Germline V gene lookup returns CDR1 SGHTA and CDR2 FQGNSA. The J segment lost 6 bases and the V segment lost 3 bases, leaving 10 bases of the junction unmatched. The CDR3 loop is CASSFPDRVFNGYTF. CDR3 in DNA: TGTGCCAGCAGCTTTCCCGACAGGGTCTTTAATGGCTACACCTTC.

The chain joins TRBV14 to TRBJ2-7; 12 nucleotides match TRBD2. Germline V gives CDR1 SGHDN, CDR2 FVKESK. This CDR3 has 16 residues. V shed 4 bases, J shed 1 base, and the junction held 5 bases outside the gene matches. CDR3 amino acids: CASSRQGLAGSYEQYF. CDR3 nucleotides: TGTGCCAGCAGCCGGCAGGGACTAGCGGGTTCCTACGAGCAGTACTTC.

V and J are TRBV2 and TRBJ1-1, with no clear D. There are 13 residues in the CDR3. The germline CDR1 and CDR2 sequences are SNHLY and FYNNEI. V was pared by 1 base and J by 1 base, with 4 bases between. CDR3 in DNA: TGTGCCAGCAGTGAAGGGCGGAACACTGAAGCTTTCTTT. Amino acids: CASSEGRNTEAFF.